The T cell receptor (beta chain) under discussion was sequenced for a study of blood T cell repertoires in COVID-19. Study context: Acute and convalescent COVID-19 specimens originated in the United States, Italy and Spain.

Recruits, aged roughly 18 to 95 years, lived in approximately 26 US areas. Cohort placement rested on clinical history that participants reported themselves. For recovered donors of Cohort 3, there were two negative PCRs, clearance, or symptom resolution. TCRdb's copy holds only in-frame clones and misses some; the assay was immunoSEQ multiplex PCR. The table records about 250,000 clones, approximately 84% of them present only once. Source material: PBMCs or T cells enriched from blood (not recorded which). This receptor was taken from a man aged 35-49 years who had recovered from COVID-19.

In DNA, the CDR3 is TGTGCCAGCAGCAGGAACATGAACACTGAAGCTTTCTTT. This gives the protein CASSRNMNTEAFF. The J gene is TRBJ1-1, the V gene TRBV2; D not resolved. The CDR3 totals 13 residues. V lost 6 bases to trimming and J lost 0 bases, with 8 bases between them. Germline V gene data show CDR1 as SNHLY and CDR2 as FYNNEI.